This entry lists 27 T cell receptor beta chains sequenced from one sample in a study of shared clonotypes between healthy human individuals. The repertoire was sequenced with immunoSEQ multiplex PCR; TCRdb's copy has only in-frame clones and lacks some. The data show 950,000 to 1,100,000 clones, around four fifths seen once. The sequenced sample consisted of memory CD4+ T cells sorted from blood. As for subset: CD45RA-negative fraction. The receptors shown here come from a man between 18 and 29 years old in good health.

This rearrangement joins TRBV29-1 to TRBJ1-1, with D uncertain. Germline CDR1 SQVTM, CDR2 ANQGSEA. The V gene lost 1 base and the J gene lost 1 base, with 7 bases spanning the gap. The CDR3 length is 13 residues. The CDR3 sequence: CSVEVGGNTEAFF. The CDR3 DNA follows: TGCAGCGTTGAAGTAGGCGGGAACACTGAAGCTTTCTTT.

Written as DNA, the CDR3 is TGCGCCAGCAGCTTGTCCGGGGGCATCGGCACCGGGGAGCTGTTTTTT. Protein sequence: CASSLSGGIGTGELFF. V and J are TRBV5-1 and TRBJ2-2; D tentatively reads TRBD1 or TRBD2 (6 bases each). From germline, CDR1 is SGHRS and CDR2 YFSETQ. This CDR3 comprises 16 residues. V dropped 1 base and J dropped 4 bases, with 14 bases sitting between them.

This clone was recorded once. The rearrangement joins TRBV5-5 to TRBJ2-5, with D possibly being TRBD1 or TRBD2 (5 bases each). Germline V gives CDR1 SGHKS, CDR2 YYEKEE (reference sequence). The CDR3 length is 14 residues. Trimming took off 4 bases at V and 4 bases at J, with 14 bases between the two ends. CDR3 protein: CASSRDLGRETQYF. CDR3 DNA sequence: TGTGCCAGCAGCCGGGACCTCGGACGAGAGACCCAGTACTTC. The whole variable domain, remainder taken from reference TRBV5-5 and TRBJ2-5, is DAGVTQSPTHLIKTRGQQVTLRCSPISGHKSVSWYQQVLGQGPQFIFQYYEKEERGRGNFPDRFSARQFPNYSSELNVNALLLGDSALYLCASSRDLGRETQYFGPGTRLLVL.

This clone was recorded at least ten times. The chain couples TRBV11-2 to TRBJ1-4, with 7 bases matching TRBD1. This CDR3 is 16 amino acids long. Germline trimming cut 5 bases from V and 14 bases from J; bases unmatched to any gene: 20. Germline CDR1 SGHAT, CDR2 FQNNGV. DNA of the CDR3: TGTGCCAGCAGCGATTGGAGGGGACAGACCAAAACACGGCTGTTTTTT. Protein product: CASSDWRGQTKTRLFF.

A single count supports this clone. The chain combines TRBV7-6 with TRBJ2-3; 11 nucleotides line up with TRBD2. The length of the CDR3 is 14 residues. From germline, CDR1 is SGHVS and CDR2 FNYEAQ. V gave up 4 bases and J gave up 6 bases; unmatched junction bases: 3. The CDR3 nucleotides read TGTGCCAGCAGCTATAGCGGGAGGGGCGATACGCAGTATTTT. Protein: CASSYSGRGDTQYF.

CDR3 nucleotides: TGTGCCAGCAGTCCCTTCAATGAGCAGTTCTTC. It encodes CASSPFNEQFF. The rearrangement joins TRBV2 to TRBJ2-1, with no clear D. Germline V lookup: CDR1 SNHLY, CDR2 FYNNEI. The CDR3 contains 11 residues. Trimming took off 5 bases at V and 6 bases at J, with 5 bases between the two ends.

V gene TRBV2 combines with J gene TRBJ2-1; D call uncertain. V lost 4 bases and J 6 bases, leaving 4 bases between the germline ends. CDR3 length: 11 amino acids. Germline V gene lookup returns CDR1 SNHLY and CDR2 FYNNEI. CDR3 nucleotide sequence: TGTGCCAGCAGTGGGTTCAATGAGCAGTTCTTC. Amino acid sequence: CASSGFNEQFF. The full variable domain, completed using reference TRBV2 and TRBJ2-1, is EPEVTQTPSHQVTQMGQEVILRCVPISNHLYFYWYRQILGQKVEFLVSFYNNEISEKSEIFDDQFSVERPDGSNFTLKIRSTKLEDSAMYFCASSGFNEQFFGPGTRLTVL.

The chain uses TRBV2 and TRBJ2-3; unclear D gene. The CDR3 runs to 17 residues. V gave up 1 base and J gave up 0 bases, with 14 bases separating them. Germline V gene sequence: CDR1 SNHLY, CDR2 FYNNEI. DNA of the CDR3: TGTGCCAGCAGTGAAGGTTGGCGCGTTGCTAGCACAGATACGCAGTATTTT. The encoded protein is CASSEGWRVASTDTQYF.

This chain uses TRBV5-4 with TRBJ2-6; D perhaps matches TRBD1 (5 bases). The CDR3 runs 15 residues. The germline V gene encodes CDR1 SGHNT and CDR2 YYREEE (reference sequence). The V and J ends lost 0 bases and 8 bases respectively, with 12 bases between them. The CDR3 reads CASSLEGSGTNVLTF. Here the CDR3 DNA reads TGTGCCAGCAGCTTGGAGGGTTCAGGGACCAACGTCCTGACTTTC.

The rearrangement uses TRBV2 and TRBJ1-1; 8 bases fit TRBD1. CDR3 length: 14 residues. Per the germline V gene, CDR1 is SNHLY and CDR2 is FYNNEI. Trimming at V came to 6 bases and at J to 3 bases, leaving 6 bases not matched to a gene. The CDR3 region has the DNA TGTGCCAGCAGCCGAGACAGGGGATACACTGAAGCTTTCTTT. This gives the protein CASSRDRGYTEAFF.

As DNA, the CDR3 is TGTGCCAGCAGCCGGGACTTTGGCACAGATACGCAGTATTTT. Amino acids: CASSRDFGTDTQYF. V gene TRBV6-6 combines with J gene TRBJ2-3; weak D call: TRBD2 (6 bases). Looked up from germline, CDR1 is MNHNY and CDR2 is SVGAGI (reference sequence). The CDR3 loop spans 14 amino acids. V was cut by 6 bases and J by 1 base, with 11 bases left in between.

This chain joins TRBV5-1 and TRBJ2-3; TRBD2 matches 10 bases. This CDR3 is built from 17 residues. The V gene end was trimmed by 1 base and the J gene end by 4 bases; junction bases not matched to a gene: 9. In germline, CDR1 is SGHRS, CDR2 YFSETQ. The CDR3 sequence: CASSLTPSGGASDTQYF. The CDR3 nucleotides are TGCGCCAGCAGCTTGACTCCCAGCGGGGGGGCGTCAGATACGCAGTATTTT.

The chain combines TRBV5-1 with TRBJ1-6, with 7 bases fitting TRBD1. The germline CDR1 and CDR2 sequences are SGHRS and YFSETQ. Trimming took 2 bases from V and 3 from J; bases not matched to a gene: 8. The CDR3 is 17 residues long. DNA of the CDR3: TGCGCCAGCAGCTTATCAAAGGGGACAGACTATAATTCACCCCTCCACTTT. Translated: CASSLSKGTDYNSPLHF.

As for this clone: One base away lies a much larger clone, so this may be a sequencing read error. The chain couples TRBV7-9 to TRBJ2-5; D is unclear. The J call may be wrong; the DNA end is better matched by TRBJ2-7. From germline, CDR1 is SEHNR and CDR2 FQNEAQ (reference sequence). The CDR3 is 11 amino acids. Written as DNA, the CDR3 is TGTGCCAGCAGCCTCTCCTACGAGCAGTACTTC. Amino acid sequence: CASSLSYEQYF.

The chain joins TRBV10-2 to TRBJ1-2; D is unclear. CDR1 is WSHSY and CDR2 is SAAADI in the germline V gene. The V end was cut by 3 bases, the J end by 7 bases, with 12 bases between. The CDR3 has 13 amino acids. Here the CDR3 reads CASSDNSYGGYTF. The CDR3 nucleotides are TGCGCCAGCAGTGACAACTCCTACGGTGGCTACACCTTC.

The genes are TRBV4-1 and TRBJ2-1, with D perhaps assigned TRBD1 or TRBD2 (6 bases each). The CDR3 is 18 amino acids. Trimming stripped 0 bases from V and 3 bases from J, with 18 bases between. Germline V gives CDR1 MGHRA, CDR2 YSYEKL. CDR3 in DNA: TGCGCCAGCAGCCAAGATACGACTTTAGGGGGGTACTACAATGAGCAGTTCTTC. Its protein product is CASSQDTTLGGYYNEQFF.

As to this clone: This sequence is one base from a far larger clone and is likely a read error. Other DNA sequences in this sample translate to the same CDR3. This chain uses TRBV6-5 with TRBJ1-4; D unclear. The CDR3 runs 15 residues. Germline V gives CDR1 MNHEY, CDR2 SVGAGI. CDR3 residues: CASKWETATNEKLFF. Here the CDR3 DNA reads TGTGCCAGCAAATGGGAGACTGCAACTAACGAAAAACTGTTTTTT.

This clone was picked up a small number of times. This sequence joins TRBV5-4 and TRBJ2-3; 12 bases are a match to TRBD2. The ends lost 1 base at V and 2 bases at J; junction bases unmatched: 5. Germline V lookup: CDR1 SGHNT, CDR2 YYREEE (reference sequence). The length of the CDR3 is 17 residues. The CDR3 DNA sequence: TGTGCCAGCAGCTTGCGGACTAGCGGGGCATACACAGATACGCAGTATTTT. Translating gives CASSLRTSGAYTDTQYF. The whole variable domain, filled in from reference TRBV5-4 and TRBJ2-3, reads ETGVTQSPTHLIKTRGQQVTLRCSSQSGHNTVSWYQQALGQGPQFIFQYYREEENGRGNFPPRFSGLQFPNYSSELNVNALELDDSALYLCASSLRTSGAYTDTQYFGPGTRLTVL.

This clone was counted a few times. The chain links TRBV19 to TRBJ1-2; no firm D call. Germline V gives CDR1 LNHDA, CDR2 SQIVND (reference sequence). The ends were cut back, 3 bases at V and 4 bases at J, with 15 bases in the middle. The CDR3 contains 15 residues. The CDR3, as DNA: TGTGCCAGTAGTATGTCCCTCGGCGGTCTCTATGGCTACACCTTC. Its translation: CASSMSLGGLYGYTF.

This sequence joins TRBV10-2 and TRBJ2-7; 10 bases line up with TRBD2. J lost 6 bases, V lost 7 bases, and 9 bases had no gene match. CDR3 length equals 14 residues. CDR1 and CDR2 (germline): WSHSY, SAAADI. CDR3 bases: TGCGCCAGCACCACTAGCGGGACAACCTCCGAGCAGTACTTC. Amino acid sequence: CASTTSGTTSEQYF.

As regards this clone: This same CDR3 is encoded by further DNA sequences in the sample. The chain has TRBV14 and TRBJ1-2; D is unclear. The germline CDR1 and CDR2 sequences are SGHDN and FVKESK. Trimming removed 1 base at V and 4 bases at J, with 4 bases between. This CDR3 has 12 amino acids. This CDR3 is CASSQAGYGYTF. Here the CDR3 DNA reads TGTGCCAGCAGCCAAGCGGGCTATGGCTACACCTTC.

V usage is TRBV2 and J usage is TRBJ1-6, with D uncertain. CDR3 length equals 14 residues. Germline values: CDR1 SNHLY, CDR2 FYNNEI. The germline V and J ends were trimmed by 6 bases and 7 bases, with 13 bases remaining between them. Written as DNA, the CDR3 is TGTGCCAGCAGGTACGGGCCGAACAATTCACCCCTCCACTTT. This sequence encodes CASRYGPNNSPLHF.

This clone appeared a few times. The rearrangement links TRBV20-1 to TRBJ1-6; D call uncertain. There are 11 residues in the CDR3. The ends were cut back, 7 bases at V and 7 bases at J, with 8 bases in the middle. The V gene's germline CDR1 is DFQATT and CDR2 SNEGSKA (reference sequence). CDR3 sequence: CSGKANSPLHF. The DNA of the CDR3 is TGCAGTGGTAAAGCGAATTCACCCCTCCACTTT.

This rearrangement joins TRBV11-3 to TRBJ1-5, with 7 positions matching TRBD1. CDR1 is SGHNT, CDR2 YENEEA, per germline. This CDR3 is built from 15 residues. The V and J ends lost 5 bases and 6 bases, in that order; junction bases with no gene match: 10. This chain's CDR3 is CASSTGTVGGQPQHF. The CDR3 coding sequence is TGTGCCAGCAGCACCGGGACAGTTGGAGGTCAGCCCCAGCATTTT.

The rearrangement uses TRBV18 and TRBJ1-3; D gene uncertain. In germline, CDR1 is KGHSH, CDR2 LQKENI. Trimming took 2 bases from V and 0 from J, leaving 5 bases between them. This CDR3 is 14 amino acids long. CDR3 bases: TGTGCCAGCTCACCAGGCTACTCTGGAAACACCATATATTTT. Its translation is CASSPGYSGNTIYF.

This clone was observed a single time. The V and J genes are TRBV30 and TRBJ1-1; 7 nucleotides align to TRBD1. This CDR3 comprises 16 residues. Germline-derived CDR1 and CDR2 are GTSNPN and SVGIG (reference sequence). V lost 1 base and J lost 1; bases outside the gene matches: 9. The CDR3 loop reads CAWSETRPGGNTEAFF. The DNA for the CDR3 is TGTGCCTGGAGTGAAACTAGGCCAGGGGGGAACACTGAAGCTTTCTTT. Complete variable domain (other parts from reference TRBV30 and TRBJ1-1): SQTIHQWPATLVQPVGSPLSLECTVEGTSNPNLYWYRQAAGRGLQLLFYSVGIGQISSEVPQNLSASRPQDRQFILSSKKLLLSDSGFYLCAWSETRPGGNTEAFFGQGTRLTVV.

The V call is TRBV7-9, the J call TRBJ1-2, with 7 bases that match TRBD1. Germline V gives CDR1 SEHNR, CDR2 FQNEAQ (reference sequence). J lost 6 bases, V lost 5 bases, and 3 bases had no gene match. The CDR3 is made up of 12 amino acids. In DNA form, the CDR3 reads TGTGCCAGCAGCCTCCAGGGGGATGGCTACACCTTC. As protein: CASSLQGDGYTF.